These 32 T cell receptor beta chains originate from one sample sequenced in a study of cytomegalovirus exposure and HLA in healthy donors (dated by TCRdb to 2017 to 2019). To prepare the library, the immunoSEQ multiplex PCR assay was applied. Imported from immuneACCESS, the table was reduced by TCRdb to in-frame sequences with V and J called. These copies leave out some clones; in studies compared against another copy, an unresolved V gene accounts for under half, and the cause of the remainder is not known. This sample holds around 300,000 clones; around 87% were observed only once. The top ten clones comprise roughly 0.93% of the sample. Specimen: PBMCs. These receptors were taken from a young woman in good health and CMV-seronegative.

This chain uses TRBV29-1 with TRBJ1-2; D might be TRBD1 (5 bases). The CDR3 spans 16 residues. Per germline, CDR1 SQVTM and CDR2 ANQGSEA. V was pared by 1 base and J by 2 bases, with 17 bases between. In DNA, the CDR3 is TGCAGCGTTGAAGGAGTCGCGGGGCAGTTAAACTATGGCTACACCTTC. It codes for CSVEGVAGQLNYGYTF.

J is TRBJ2-1 and V is TRBV6-4; TRBD2 aligns across 7 bases. With 2 bases clipped from V and 5 bases from J, the junction kept 6 bases outside the gene matches. The CDR3 consists of 15 residues. CDR1 is MRHNA, CDR2 SNTAGT, per germline. CDR3 bases: TGTGCCAGCAGTGACGGGGCTAGCGGTAACAATGAGCAGTTCTTC. It yields the protein CASSDGASGNNEQFF.

The gene calls are TRBV19 and TRBJ1-1, with a possible D match to TRBD1 (6 bases). The V gene's germline CDR1 is LNHDA and CDR2 SQIVND (reference sequence). V lost 3 bases and J lost 8, with 7 bases in between. There are 11 residues in the CDR3. CDR3 bases: TGTGCCAGTAGTATGGGGACAGAAGCTTTCTTT. Protein sequence: CASSMGTEAFF.

The chain couples TRBV27 to TRBJ2-2; TRBD1 matches 10 bases. V trimming: 5 bases; J trimming: 4 bases; junction bases outside the gene matches: 7. Per the germline V gene, CDR1 is MNHEY and CDR2 is SMNVEV (reference sequence). This CDR3 has 16 residues. CDR3 sequence: CASSQDRGLSTGELFF. The CDR3 DNA follows: TGTGCCAGCAGTCAAGACAGGGGGCTGAGCACCGGGGAGCTGTTTTTT.

The genes are TRBV10-3 and TRBJ1-2; D not certain. The CDR3 is made up of 13 amino acids. The V gene lost 7 bases and the J gene lost 7 bases, with 16 bases spanning the gap. Germline V lookup: CDR1 ENHRY, CDR2 SYGVKD. CDR3 region: CAIMIAGKGGYTF. The CDR3 DNA follows: TGTGCCATCATGATTGCGGGGAAGGGTGGCTACACCTTC.

The chain has TRBV1 and TRBJ2-4; the D call of TRBD1 is as the table states it, not checked on the DNA. TRBV1 is labeled a pseudogene. The CDR3 sequence is 17 residues long. Written as DNA, the CDR3 is TGCACCAGCAGCCAGAGAGACAGGGTGTTAGCCAAAAACATTCAGTACTTC. Translated: CTSSQRDRVLAKNIQYF.

The chain carries TRBV27 and TRBJ1-2, with a possible D match to TRBD1 (5 bases). The V gene's germline CDR1 is MNHEY and CDR2 SMNVEV (reference sequence). V was cut by 8 bases and J by 3 bases, with 10 bases left in between. The CDR3 has 12 residues. The CDR3 coding sequence is TGTGCCAGCCGGCAGGGTGACTATGGCTACACCTTC. Residues: CASRQGDYGYTF.

The chain is built from TRBV9 and TRBJ2-5, with D uncertain. This CDR3 contains 14 residues. The V end was cut by 7 bases, the J end by 3 bases, with 16 bases between. Looked up from germline, CDR1 is SGDLS and CDR2 is YYNGEE. The CDR3 sequence: CASGPRRSKETQYF. The CDR3 DNA is TGTGCCAGCGGCCCCCGGCGGAGCAAAGAGACCCAGTACTTC.

The J gene is TRBJ2-5, the V gene TRBV28; tentative D call: TRBD1 (5 bases). V lost 3 bases and J lost 7, with 12 bases in between. Per the germline V gene, CDR1 is MDHEN and CDR2 is SYDVKM. The CDR3 extends over 13 amino acids. CDR3 residues: CASSLTRQGTQYF. The CDR3 bases are TGTGCCAGCAGTTTGACGAGGCAGGGGACCCAGTACTTC.

The chain uses TRBV5-4 and TRBJ2-7; 7 positions match TRBD2. This CDR3 contains 15 residues. Germline V CDR1 and CDR2: SGHNT, YYREEE (reference sequence). Trimming took 2 bases from V and 2 from J; bases not matched to a gene: 7. CDR3 DNA: TGTGCCAGCAGCTTTAGGGAGCGGGGTACCTACGAGCAGTACTTC. This encodes CASSFRERGTYEQYF.

The chain is built from TRBV6-1 and TRBJ1-2, with D possibly TRBD1 on 5 matching bases. The germline gives CDR1 MNHNS, CDR2 SASEGT. The V end lost 3 bases, the J end lost 6 bases, and 11 bases lay between the germline ends. The CDR3 length is 13 residues. CDR3 in amino acids: CASSDRVRNGYTF. The CDR3, as DNA: TGTGCCAGCAGTGACAGGGTGAGAAATGGCTACACCTTC.

This clone was detected only once. For the CDR3, the DNA is TGTGCCAGTAGTATCTTGGGAGGGCAGGTAGGGGAGACCCAGTACTTC. Translating it yields CASSILGGQVGETQYF. The chain uses TRBV19 and TRBJ2-5; 7 nucleotides align to TRBD2. The CDR3 covers 16 residues. Germline CDR1 is LNHDA and CDR2 is SQIVND (reference sequence). Losses at the gene ends were 3 bases for V and 5 bases for J; bases not matched to a gene: 12. The full variable domain, in which reference TRBV19 and TRBJ2-5 provide the parts outside the CDR3, is DGGITQSPKYLFRKEGQNVTLSCEQNLNHDAMYWYRQDPGQGLRLIYYSQIVNDFQKGDIAEGYSVSREKKESFPLTVTSAQKNPTAFYLCASSILGGQVGETQYFGPGTRLLVL.

This chain uses TRBV9 with TRBJ1-2, with a possible D match to TRBD1 (6 bases). V lost 3 bases and J lost 4, with 10 bases in between. CDR3 length: 13 amino acids. The germline V gene encodes CDR1 SGDLS and CDR2 YYNGEE. The CDR3 DNA follows: TGTGCCAGCAGCGCCGGACAGCCCTATGGCTACACCTTC. Its protein product is CASSAGQPYGYTF.

This clone was found once. The chain employs TRBV6-1 and TRBJ1-2, with 9 positions matching TRBD1. There are 15 residues in the CDR3. Trimming cost V 6 bases and J 4 bases; bases outside gene matches: 9. Germline CDR1 reads MNHNS; CDR2 reads SASEGT. This chain's CDR3 is CASRDQQGAGYGYTF. The CDR3 DNA is TGTGCCAGCAGAGACCAACAGGGGGCTGGCTATGGCTACACCTTC.

The chain carries TRBV7-9 and TRBJ2-7; no definite D call. The germline V gene has CDR1 SEHNR and CDR2 FQNEAQ (reference sequence). The CDR3 spans 14 residues. Trimming stripped 4 bases from V and 5 bases from J, with 15 bases between. CDR3 residues: CASSSGLTSHEQYF. CDR3 coding DNA: TGTGCCAGCAGCTCCGGTCTGACATCCCACGAGCAGTACTTC.

J is TRBJ1-2 and V is TRBV5-1; maybe TRBD1 (6 bases). Per germline, CDR1 SGHRS and CDR2 YFSETQ. The V end lost 4 bases, the J end lost 8 bases, and 15 bases lay between the germline ends. The CDR3 spans 13 residues. The chain's CDR3 is CASSGNRAGGYTF. CDR3 DNA sequence: TGCGCCAGCAGCGGAAACAGGGCCGGAGGCTACACCTTC.

In this sample, this clone turned up once. The chain joins TRBV30 to TRBJ2-3, with D unclear. The CDR3 extends over 14 amino acids. The V and J ends lost 0 bases and 0 bases respectively, with 7 bases between them. CDR1 and CDR2 (germline): GTSNPN, SVGIG (reference sequence). DNA of the CDR3: TGTGCCTGGAGTGTATTTCCTAGCACAGATACGCAGTATTTT. Amino acids: CAWSVFPSTDTQYF. Filled out from reference TRBV30 and TRBJ2-3, the complete variable domain reads SQTIHQWPATLVQPVGSPLSLECTVEGTSNPNLYWYRQAAGRGLQLLFYSVGIGQISSEVPQNLSASRPQDRQFILSSKKLLLSDSGFYLCAWSVFPSTDTQYFGPGTRLTVL.

The chain couples TRBV18 to TRBJ1-5, with D perhaps TRBD1 (6 bases). The CDR3 is made up of 14 amino acids. Germline V CDR1 and CDR2: KGHSH, LQKENI. The V end was cut by 0 bases, the J end by 9 bases, with 12 bases between. The CDR3 DNA follows: TGTGCCAGCTCACCACCTCCCCCACAGGGGCCCCAGCATTTT. As protein: CASSPPPPQGPQHF. Variable domain in full (rest from reference TRBV18 and TRBJ1-5): NAGVMQNPRHLVRRRGQEARLRCSPMKGHSHVYWYRQLPEEGLKFMVYLQKENIIDESGMPKERFSAEFPKEGPSILRIQQVVRGDSAAYFCASSPPPPQGPQHFGDGTRLSIL.

The chain couples TRBV7-3 to TRBJ2-1, with TRBD1 matching 8 bases. Germline assignment: CDR1 SGHTA and CDR2 FQGTGA. With 5 bases clipped from V and 11 bases from J, the junction kept 17 bases outside the gene matches. The CDR3 extends over 16 amino acids. Here the CDR3 reads CASSPGQGGVGQKQFF. DNA of the CDR3: TGTGCCAGCAGCCCCGGACAGGGCGGGGTGGGACAGAAGCAGTTCTTC.

Note on this clone: The DNA is omitted, as the CDR3 cannot be located on it reliably, and the CDR3 follows TCRdb's listing. The chain employs TRBV21-1 and TRBJ2-7; TRBD2, the table's D call, lacks a check against the DNA. TRBV21-1 is a known pseudogene. The CDR3 numbers 17 amino acids, ends counted. CDR3 amino acids: CATSTRYVGLGSYEQYF.

A single count supports this clone. This chain links TRBV29-1 with TRBJ1-1; perhaps TRBD1 as D (6 bases). Germline V lookup: CDR1 SQVTM, CDR2 ANQGSEA. With 4 bases removed from V and 5 bases from J, the gap between germline ends came to 17 bases. The CDR3 is made up of 14 amino acids. CDR3 residues: CSVGGGGKGTEAFF. The CDR3 DNA reads TGCAGCGTTGGCGGGGGCGGGAAGGGAACTGAAGCTTTCTTT.

This rearrangement joins TRBV9 to TRBJ1-2; D call uncertain. From germline, CDR1 is SGDLS and CDR2 YYNGEE. The CDR3 loop spans 14 amino acids. Trimming took 0 bases from V and 0 from J, leaving 6 bases between them. CDR3 in DNA: TGTGCCAGCAGCGTAGGGGGAGCTAACTATGGCTACACCTTC. Amino acid sequence: CASSVGGANYGYTF. The full variable domain, in which reference TRBV9 and TRBJ1-2 provide the parts outside the CDR3, is DSGVTQTPKHLITATGQRVTLRCSPRSGDLSVYWYQQSLDQGLQFLIQYYNGEERAKGNILERFSAQQFPDLHSELNLSSLELGDSALYFCASSVGGANYGYTFGSGTRLTVV.

V usage is TRBV19 and J usage is TRBJ1-2, with a tentative D call TRBD1 (6 bases). The CDR3 is made up of 15 amino acids. Trimming took 10 bases from V and 8 from J, leaving 26 bases between them. Germline V lookup: CDR1 LNHDA, CDR2 SQIVND (reference sequence). The CDR3 DNA reads TGTGCCACCGAAGACCGGACAGTCAGGCGGTGGGGCTACACCTTC. It yields the protein CATEDRTVRRWGYTF.

The chain has TRBV9 and TRBJ2-1; 7 bases agree with TRBD2. The V gene's germline CDR1 is SGDLS and CDR2 YYNGEE. The length of the CDR3 is 15 residues. J was trimmed by 3 bases and V by 0 bases; bases with no gene match: 3. DNA for the CDR3: TGTGCCAGCAGCGTAGAGCCTAGCGGCTACAATGAGCAGTTCTTC. Amino acid sequence: CASSVEPSGYNEQFF.

The V gene is TRBV5-1, the J gene TRBJ2-3; 7 bases match TRBD2. The CDR3 totals 13 residues. The J segment lost 5 bases and the V segment lost 3 bases, leaving 3 bases of the junction unmatched. Germline lookup yields CDR1 SGHRS and CDR2 YFSETQ. The CDR3 DNA reads TGCGCCAGCAGCTGGGGGGGGGAAGATACGCAGTATTTT. Translated: CASSWGGEDTQYF.

The chain is built from TRBV19 and TRBJ1-5; TRBD1 agrees at 9 bases. This CDR3 is built from 19 residues. V trimming: 7 bases; J trimming: 0 bases; junction bases outside the gene matches: 16. Germline CDR1 reads LNHDA; CDR2 reads SQIVND (reference sequence). In DNA form, the CDR3 reads TGTGCCAGTAAATTAAAACGACCGGGACAGGGCCCTAGCAATCAGCCCCAGCATTTT. Its protein is CASKLKRPGQGPSNQPQHF.

This chain links TRBV4-3 with TRBJ1-2; D ambiguous. The CDR3 consists of 15 residues. Trimming took off 0 bases at V and 4 bases at J, with 12 bases between the two ends. Germline CDR1 LGHNA, CDR2 YSLEER. The CDR3 region has the DNA TGCGCCAGCAGCCAAGAAGACAACGTCCGCTATGGCTACACCTTC. It codes for CASSQEDNVRYGYTF.

V usage is TRBV25-1 and J usage is TRBJ2-3; 7 nucleotides line up with TRBD2. V lost 2 bases, J lost 2 bases, and 7 bases stayed unmatched. This CDR3 comprises 16 residues. The germline V gene encodes CDR1 MGHDK and CDR2 SYGVNS. CDR3 sequence: CASSEEGRGNTDTQYF. The CDR3 bases are TGTGCCAGCAGTGAAGAAGGGCGGGGGAACACAGATACGCAGTATTTT.

Written as DNA, the CDR3 is TGTGCCAGCATTAAGGGACAGGGGATTCGCTATGGCTACACCTTC. Amino acids: CASIKGQGIRYGYTF. The chain joins TRBV2 to TRBJ1-2; 10 bases agree with TRBD1. The CDR3 sequence is 15 residues long. Germline loops: CDR1 SNHLY, CDR2 FYNNEI. The trim removed 7 bases at V and 4 bases at J, leaving 9 bases unmatched.

The V call is TRBV6-5, the J call TRBJ1-2; D not resolved. The V gene's germline CDR1 is MNHEY and CDR2 SVGAGI. Trimming took off 4 bases at V and 4 bases at J, with 13 bases between the two ends. CDR3 length: 14 residues. DNA of the CDR3: TGTGCCAGCAGTTCCCGCGAGGTCGCCTATGGCTACACCTTC. This sequence encodes CASSSREVAYGYTF.

The V call is TRBV4-3, the J call TRBJ2-7, with TRBD2 matching over 9 bases. In germline, CDR1 is LGHNA, CDR2 YSLEER. The V gene end was trimmed by 1 base and the J gene end by 2 bases; junction bases not matched to a gene: 12. CDR3 length: 18 amino acids. CDR3 in amino acids: CASSQGLPLAGLTYEQYF. CDR3 nucleotides: TGCGCCAGCAGCCAAGGCTTACCACTAGCGGGCCTAACCTACGAGCAGTACTTC.

The DNA for the CDR3 is TGCGCCAGCAGCCAACCACGACAGGGATCTAACTATGGCTACACCTTC. Its translation: CASSQPRQGSNYGYTF. This chain connects TRBV4-1 to TRBJ1-2, with TRBD1 matching over 7 bases. The CDR3 has 16 residues. Germline loops: CDR1 MGHRA, CDR2 YSYEKL. The V segment lost 2 bases and the J segment 0 bases; nucleotides outside the gene matches: 6.